This entry is about one TCR beta chain. CDR3 length equals 13 residues. The ends were cut back, 3 bases at V and 0 bases at J, with 5 bases in the middle. Germline V gene sequence: CDR1 MNHEY, CDR2 SMNVEV (reference sequence). As originally analysed: Amplifying reference gene primers gave estimates of nucleated cell counts. The data were produced by immunoSEQ multiplex PCR, yet TCRdb's version contains in-frame clones alone and is incomplete. That table supplies the V and J calls and clone size; D and trimming were determined from the DNA. The sample includes 350,000 or so clones, more than 70% of them seen just once. This record comes from a study of blood T cell repertoires in COVID-19. Across the whole study: Acute-phase and convalescent COVID-19 samples originated in the United States, Italy and Spain. In each case, the material was cDNA or gDNA derived from T cells, B-cell-depleted T cells, or PBMCs.

A Seattle source enrolled patients during active infection and followed them longitudinally. The sequenced sample consisted of peripheral blood. J is TRBJ1-1 and V is TRBV27; D gene ambiguous. The source of this sequence is a woman aged 25 to 39 with COVID-19, enrolled during active disease. CDR3 nucleotides: TGTGCCAGCAGTTTTCGGTTGAACACTGAAGCTTTCTTT. This translates into CASSFRLNTEAFF.